This T cell receptor beta chain was identified in a study of CD8 T cells in ankylosing spondylitis. TCRdb reprocessed the 5' RACE reads via MiXCR and lists one record per CDR3 protein. The sample yields under 300,000 distinct CDR3 sequences, roughly 10% seen once. The CDR3 has 16 amino acids. In germline, CDR1 is PRHDT, CDR2 FYEKMQ (reference sequence). The ends were cut back, 4 bases at V and 3 bases at J, with 17 bases in the middle. The receptor comes from a male donor with ankylosing spondylitis or in good health (not recorded which). The chain has TRBV13 and TRBJ2-3; TRBD1 is a possible D gene (6 bases). Material: blood, either unsorted or a sorted T cell fraction (not recorded which). CDR3 in amino acids: CASSSITGQETDTQYF. The CDR3 nucleotides read TGTGCCAGCAGCTCGATTACGGGACAAGAGACAGATACGCAGTATTTT.